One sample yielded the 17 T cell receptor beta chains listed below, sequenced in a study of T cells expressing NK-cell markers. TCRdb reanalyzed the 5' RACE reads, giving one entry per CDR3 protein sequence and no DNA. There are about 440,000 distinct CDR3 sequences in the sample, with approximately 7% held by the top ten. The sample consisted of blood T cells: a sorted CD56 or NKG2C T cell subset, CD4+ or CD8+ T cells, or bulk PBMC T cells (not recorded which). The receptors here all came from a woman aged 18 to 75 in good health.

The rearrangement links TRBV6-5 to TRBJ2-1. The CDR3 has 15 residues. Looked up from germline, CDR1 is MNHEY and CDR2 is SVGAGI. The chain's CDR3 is CASSYDRGSYNEQFF.

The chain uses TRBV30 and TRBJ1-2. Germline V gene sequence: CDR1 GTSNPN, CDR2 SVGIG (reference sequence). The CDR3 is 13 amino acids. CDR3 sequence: CAWSPTPNYGYTF.

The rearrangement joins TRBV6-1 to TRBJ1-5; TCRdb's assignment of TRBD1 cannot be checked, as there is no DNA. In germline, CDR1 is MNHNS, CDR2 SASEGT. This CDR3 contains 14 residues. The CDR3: CATKPGQGDQPQHF.

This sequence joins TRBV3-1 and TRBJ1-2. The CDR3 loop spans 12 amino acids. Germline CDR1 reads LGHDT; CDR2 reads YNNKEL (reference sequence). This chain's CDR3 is CASSQDNRGYTF.

The CDR3 reads CASSQTSGKETQYF. V and J are TRBV7-3 and TRBJ2-5; TCRdb's D call, TRBD2, is unchecked because there is no DNA. Germline V gives CDR1 SGHTA, CDR2 FQGTGA. The CDR3 spans 14 residues.

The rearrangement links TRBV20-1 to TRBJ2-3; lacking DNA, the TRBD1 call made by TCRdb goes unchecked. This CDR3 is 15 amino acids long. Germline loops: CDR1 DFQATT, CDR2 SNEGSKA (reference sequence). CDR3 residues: CSARDNRGYTDTQYF.

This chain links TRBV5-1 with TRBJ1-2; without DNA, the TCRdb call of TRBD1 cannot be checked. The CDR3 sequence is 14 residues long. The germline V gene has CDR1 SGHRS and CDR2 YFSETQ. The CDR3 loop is CASARDSREFGYTF.

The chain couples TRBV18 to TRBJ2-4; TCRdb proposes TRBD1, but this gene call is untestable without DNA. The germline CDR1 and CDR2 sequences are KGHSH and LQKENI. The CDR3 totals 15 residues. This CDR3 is CASSPFRGPKNIQYF.

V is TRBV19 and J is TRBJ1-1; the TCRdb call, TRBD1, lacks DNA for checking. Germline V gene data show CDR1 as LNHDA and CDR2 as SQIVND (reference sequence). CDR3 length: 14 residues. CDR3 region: CASSPPGLNTEAFF.

The CDR3 is CSAHPAGGRQETQYF. The genes are TRBV20-1 and TRBJ2-5; TCRdb picks TRBD1, but there is no DNA to check that call. The CDR3 is 15 amino acids. The V gene's germline CDR1 is DFQATT and CDR2 SNEGSKA (reference sequence).

The CDR3 reads CASTSRQSPGYGYTF. The chain carries TRBV6-5 and TRBJ1-2. The CDR3 sequence is 15 residues long. Germline CDR1 is MNHEY and CDR2 is SVGAGI.

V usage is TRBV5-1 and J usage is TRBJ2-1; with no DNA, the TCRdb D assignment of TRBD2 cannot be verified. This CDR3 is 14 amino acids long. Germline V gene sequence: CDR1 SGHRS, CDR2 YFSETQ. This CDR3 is CASSIAGQYNEQFF.

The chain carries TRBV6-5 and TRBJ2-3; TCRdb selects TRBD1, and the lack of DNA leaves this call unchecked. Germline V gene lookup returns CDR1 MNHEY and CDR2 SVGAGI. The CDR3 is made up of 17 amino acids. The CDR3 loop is CASSYGQGAAPGDTQYF.

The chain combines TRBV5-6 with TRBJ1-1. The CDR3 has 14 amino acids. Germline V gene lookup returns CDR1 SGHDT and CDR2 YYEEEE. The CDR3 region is CASSLPEQNTEAFF. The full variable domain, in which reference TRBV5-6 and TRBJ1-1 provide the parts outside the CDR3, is DAGVTQSPTHLIKTRGQQVTLRCSPKSGHDTVSWYQQALGQGPQFIFQYYEEEERQRGNFPDRFSGHQFPNYSSELNVNALLLGDSALYLCASSLPEQNTEAFFGQGTRLTVV.

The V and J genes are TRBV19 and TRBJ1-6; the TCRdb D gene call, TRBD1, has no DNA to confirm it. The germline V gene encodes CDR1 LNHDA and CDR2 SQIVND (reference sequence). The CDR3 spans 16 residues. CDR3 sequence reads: CASSIASRAYNSPLHF.

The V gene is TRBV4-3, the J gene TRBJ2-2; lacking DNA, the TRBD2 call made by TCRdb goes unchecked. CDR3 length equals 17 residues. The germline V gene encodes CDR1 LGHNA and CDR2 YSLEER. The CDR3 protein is CASSQDSPSGNTGELFF.

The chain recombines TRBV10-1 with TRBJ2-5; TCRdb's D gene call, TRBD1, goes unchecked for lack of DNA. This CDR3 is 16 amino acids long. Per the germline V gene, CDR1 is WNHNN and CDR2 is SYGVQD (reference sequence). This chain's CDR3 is CASSGHLRGAAETQYF.